This T cell receptor (beta chain) was found in a study of persistence of HIV-infected CD4 T cells. Study at large: Up to about 200 mL blood was drawn at multiple time points; a couple of donors had single-time leukapheresis.

Of note for this clone: Its antigen remains unidentified.

The stimulus was lysate of CMV-infected fibroblasts, about 10 ug/mL. Memory cells lacking CD40L and CD69 with high CD45RO were sorted. Trimming shortened V by 10 bases and J by 6 bases, and 15 bases separated the two germline ends. Germline V gives CDR1 LNHDA, CDR2 SQIVND (reference sequence). This CDR3 spans 12 amino acids. The libraries were made with immunoSEQ version 4 in survey mode. Clones were read by immunoSEQ multiplex PCR, and TCRdb kept only the in-frame ones, dropping some. The sample contains more than 30,000 clones, approximately 80% of which appear only once. Sequences were derived from CD4+ T cells sorted from PBMCs after roughly 18-hour stimulation, sampled from a patient who received antiretroviral therapy. The chain uses TRBV19 and TRBJ1-1; D unclear. This TCR derives from an adult man with HIV who was CMV-seropositive. For the CDR3, the DNA is TGTGCCACCTCCCCGGAGGGAGCTGAAGCTTTCTTT. It yields the protein CATSPEGAEAFF.